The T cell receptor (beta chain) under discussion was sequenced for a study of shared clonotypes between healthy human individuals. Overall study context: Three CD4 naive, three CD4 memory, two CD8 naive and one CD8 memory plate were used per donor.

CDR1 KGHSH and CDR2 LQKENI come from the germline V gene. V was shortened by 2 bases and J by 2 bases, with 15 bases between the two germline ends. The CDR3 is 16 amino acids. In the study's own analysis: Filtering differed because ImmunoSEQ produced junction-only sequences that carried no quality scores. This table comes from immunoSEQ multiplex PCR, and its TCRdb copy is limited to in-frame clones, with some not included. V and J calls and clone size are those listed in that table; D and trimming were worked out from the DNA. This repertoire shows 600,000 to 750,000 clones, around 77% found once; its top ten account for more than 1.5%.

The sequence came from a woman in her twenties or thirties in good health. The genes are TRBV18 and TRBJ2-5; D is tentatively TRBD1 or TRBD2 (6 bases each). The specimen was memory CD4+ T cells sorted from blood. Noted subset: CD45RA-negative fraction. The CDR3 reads CASSPARGGRQETQYF. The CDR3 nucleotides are TGTGCCAGCTCACCAGCTCGAGGGGGGCGGCAAGAGACCCAGTACTTC.